Below are 16 T cell receptor beta chains sequenced from a single sample in a study of OX40 agonist ivuxolimab in advanced cancers. Profiling relied on immunoSEQ multiplex PCR, and the TCRdb table lists in-frame clones only, not all of them. The data show over 55,000 clones, approximately 91% seen once. Sequencing used CD4+ or CD8+ T cells sorted from blood, obtained in a trial of the OX40 agonist ivuxolimab. The receptor set was obtained from an adult with an advanced solid tumor such as melanoma, head and neck, liver or kidney cancer.

The chain couples TRBV6-6 to TRBJ2-5; no definite D call. Germline assignment: CDR1 MNHNY and CDR2 SVGAGI (reference sequence). The CDR3 is made up of 14 amino acids. Trimming took 0 bases from V and 4 from J, leaving 9 bases between them. CDR3: CASSYSTGRETQYF. The CDR3 nucleotides read TGTGCCAGCAGTTACTCTACCGGTAGAGAGACCCAGTACTTC.

The chain has TRBV11-3 and TRBJ2-5; D remains unclear. Germline V CDR1 and CDR2: SGHNT, YENEEA. V dropped 5 bases and J dropped 3 bases, with 7 bases sitting between them. CDR3 length equals 12 residues. This chain's CDR3 is CASSTSEETQYF. The CDR3, as DNA: TGTGCCAGCAGCACCTCGGAAGAGACCCAGTACTTC.

The chain recombines TRBV6-5 with TRBJ2-7; 8 bases align to TRBD1. From germline, CDR1 is MNHEY and CDR2 SVGAGI. Unmatched junction bases numbered 5, after V lost 5 bases and J lost 2 bases. The length of the CDR3 is 14 residues. The CDR3 region has the DNA TGTGCCAGCAGTACCGGGACAGGCCCCTACGAGCAGTACTTC. It specifies CASSTGTGPYEQYF.

The V and J genes are TRBV27 and TRBJ1-6, with 10 nucleotides matching TRBD1. Looked up from germline, CDR1 is MNHEY and CDR2 is SMNVEV (reference sequence). Trimming at V came to 3 bases and at J to 9 bases, leaving 5 bases not matched to a gene. This CDR3 is 15 amino acids long. The CDR3 DNA follows: TGTGCCAGCAGTTTCCGACAGGGGGCCGGTTCACCCCTCCACTTT. It specifies CASSFRQGAGSPLHF.

A few counts support this clone. V and J are TRBV10-1 and TRBJ1-1; TRBD1 matches 8 bases. The CDR3 is made up of 12 amino acids. The J segment lost 8 bases and the V segment lost 4 bases, leaving 3 bases of the junction unmatched. In germline, CDR1 is WNHNN, CDR2 SYGVQD (reference sequence). The CDR3 bases are TGCGCCAGCAGTGTGAGGACAGGGGAAGCTTTCTTT. This sequence encodes CASSVRTGEAFF.

This sequence joins TRBV5-1 and TRBJ2-3; D remains unclear. Germline CDR1 is SGHRS and CDR2 is YFSETQ. Trimming cost V 2 bases and J 2 bases, with 12 bases left between them. The CDR3 is 15 amino acids. The CDR3, as DNA: TGCGCCAGCAGCTTCAAGGCGGCCGTCACAGATACGCAGTATTTT. It yields the protein CASSFKAAVTDTQYF.

This chain connects TRBV6-1 to TRBJ1-5, with D possibly matching TRBD1 (5 bases). Germline values: CDR1 MNHNS, CDR2 SASEGT. Trimming left V 2 bases short and J 7 bases short, with 15 bases between. The CDR3 is made up of 15 amino acids. CDR3 in amino acids: CASSESQGLGQPQHF. CDR3 DNA: TGTGCCAGCAGTGAATCCCAGGGACTAGGGCAGCCCCAGCATTTT.

This clone has a single count. This chain links TRBV10-2 with TRBJ2-7; D is uncertain. The germline gives CDR1 WSHSY, CDR2 SAAADI. V was cut by 7 bases and J by 0 bases, with 10 bases left in between. The CDR3 sequence is 13 residues long. The CDR3 nucleotides read TGCGCCAGCAAACGTGGAAGCTCCTACGAGCAGTACTTC. This codes for CASKRGSSYEQYF.

The rearrangement uses TRBV5-6 and TRBJ2-3; TRBD1 matches at 8 bases. The V gene end was trimmed by 4 bases and the J gene end by 3 bases; junction bases not matched to a gene: 4. In germline, CDR1 is SGHDT, CDR2 YYEEEE. CDR3 length: 14 residues. CDR3 amino acids: CASSIRGQTDTQYF. The CDR3 bases are TGTGCCAGCAGCATCAGGGGGCAGACAGATACGCAGTATTTT.

The chain has TRBV2 and TRBJ2-3, with 7 bases fitting TRBD2. The CDR3 spans 16 residues. Trimming removed 3 bases from V and 2 bases from J; junction bases left unmatched: 8. Germline loops: CDR1 SNHLY, CDR2 FYNNEI. CDR3 sequence: CASSEDLAASTDTQYF. The CDR3 DNA follows: TGTGCCAGCAGTGAGGACCTAGCGGCATCCACAGATACGCAGTATTTT.

CDR3 in amino acids: CASSPATGGNYEQYF. The CDR3 bases are TGTGCCAGCTCACCTGCTACAGGGGGCAACTACGAGCAGTACTTC. The chain couples TRBV18 to TRBJ2-7; TRBD1 aligns across 9 bases. This CDR3 has 15 amino acids. Germline V gene data show CDR1 as KGHSH and CDR2 as LQKENI. V trimming: 3 bases; J trimming: 3 bases; junction bases outside the gene matches: 6.

This clone has only one observation. This chain links TRBV11-3 with TRBJ2-1; the match to TRBD2 covers 8 bases. In germline, CDR1 is SGHNT, CDR2 YENEEA. The J segment lost 8 bases and the V segment lost 5 bases, leaving 2 bases of the junction unmatched. The CDR3 contains 12 residues. CDR3: CASSRGGHEQFF. The CDR3, as DNA: TGTGCCAGCAGCCGGGGGGGCCATGAGCAGTTCTTC.

The chain recombines TRBV29-1 with TRBJ1-2; TRBD1 might be the D (6 bases). Germline CDR1 is SQVTM and CDR2 is ANQGSEA. The CDR3 length is 12 residues. V dropped 0 bases and J dropped 12 bases, with 14 bases sitting between them. The CDR3 DNA is TGCAGCGTTGAAGAGAGGGCAGGGGTAAACACCTTC. This translates into CSVEERAGVNTF.

The chain recombines TRBV30 with TRBJ1-2; D gene ambiguous. The length of the CDR3 is 11 residues. Looked up from germline, CDR1 is GTSNPN and CDR2 is SVGIG (reference sequence). Trimming shortened V by 3 bases and J by 5 bases, and 7 bases separated the two germline ends. Here the CDR3 reads CAWSQPYGYTF. The CDR3 DNA follows: TGTGCCTGGAGCCAACCTTATGGCTACACCTTC.

The chain links TRBV7-9 to TRBJ1-2; the D gene is possibly TRBD1 (5 bases). The ends were cut back, 3 bases at V and 4 bases at J, with 12 bases in the middle. The germline gives CDR1 SEHNR, CDR2 FQNEAQ (reference sequence). The length of the CDR3 is 14 residues. CDR3 in DNA: TGTGCCAGCAGCTTTTCCGGGGCTGGCTATGGCTACACCTTC. Protein product: CASSFSGAGYGYTF.

This chain connects TRBV18 to TRBJ1-2, with D possibly matching TRBD1 (5 bases). This CDR3 comprises 17 residues. The germline V and J ends were trimmed by 3 bases and 2 bases, with 19 bases remaining between them. The germline V gene encodes CDR1 KGHSH and CDR2 LQKENI. CDR3 loop: CASSPDGRARVNYGYTF. As DNA, the CDR3 is TGTGCCAGCTCACCCGATGGCAGGGCCAGAGTCAACTATGGCTACACCTTC.